This T cell receptor beta chain was obtained from a study of CD8 T cells in Susac syndrome. CD8+ and CD4+ T cells from blood underwent TCR beta sequencing. In contrast to the negatively isolated CD8+ and CD4+ T cells, TEMRA cells were FACS-enriched. About 0.5 to 1 ug RNA was reverse transcribed with random hexamers. TCRdb itself ran the immunoSEQ multiplex PCR reads through MiXCR, one entry per CDR3 protein. Among 150,000 to 200,000 distinct CDR3 sequences listed, around 93% were seen once. The receptor was derived from a human donor with multiple sclerosis. Material: CD4+ T cells from PBMCs.

The CDR3 is CSARLVTYEQYF. The CDR3 DNA reads TGCAGTGCTAGACTAGTAACCTACGAGCAGTACTTC. The rearrangement joins TRBV20-1 to TRBJ2-7; D unclear. The germline V gene encodes CDR1 DFQATT and CDR2 SNEGSKA (reference sequence). This CDR3 spans 12 amino acids. Deletions cut 2 bases from V and 2 bases from J, with 7 bases between.